Presented here are 21 T cell receptor beta chains from one specimen sequenced in a study of T cells in women clearing cervical HPV infection. Sequencing used immunoSEQ multiplex PCR; TCRdb keeps in-frame clones, though not all of them. The sample has about 33,000 clones. The sequencing sample was made of blood buffy coat. These receptors originate from a woman between 18 and 69 years old with a cervical HPV16 infection that either progressed to CIN3+ or cleared (not recorded which).

Remarks on this clone: Coverage ceases 3 residues before the CDR3 finishes, and the germline J gene fills in the end. The rearrangement uses TRBV11-2 and TRBJ2-7, with a weak D call TRBD1 (5 bases). The germline CDR1 and CDR2 sequences are SGHAT and FQNNGV. V lost 1 base and J 3 bases, leaving 10 bases between the germline ends. This CDR3 is built from 14 residues. CDR3 residues: CASSLGVGDYEQYF. CDR3 bases read: TGTGCCAGCAGCTTAGGGGTAGGGGACTACGAG.

Of note for this clone: The CDR3 end lies 3 residues beyond the end of the read and is filled in from the germline J gene. The J gene is TRBJ1-4, the V gene TRBV7-9; maybe TRBD1 (6 bases). The germline gives CDR1 SEHNR, CDR2 FQNEAQ (reference sequence). With 6 bases removed from V and 0 bases from J, the gap between germline ends came to 11 bases. This CDR3 spans 15 amino acids. CDR3 in amino acids: CASRLGQSTNEKLFF. CDR3 DNA, as far as it was read: TGTGCCAGCAGACTTGGACAGTCAACTAATGAAAAA.

Comments on this clone: The CDR3 end is not reached by the read, which stops 3 residues before it; the germline J gene fills it in. The rearrangement links TRBV7-7 to TRBJ1-1, with D possibly matching TRBD1 (6 bases). The CDR3 consists of 18 residues. Germline V CDR1 and CDR2: SSHAT, FNYEAQ (reference sequence). The V end was cut by 5 bases, the J end by 1 base, with 23 bases between. The sequenced part of the CDR3 DNA is TGTGCCAGCAGCCCGCGGGGGGGCGCCGGATCAAGGAACACTGAA. Translated: CASSPRGGAGSRNTE. The full CDR3 protein is CASSPRGGAGSRNTEAFF.

Concerning this clone: The CDR3 end falls 3 residues outside the read, so it is completed with the germline J gene. The J gene is TRBJ2-1, the V gene TRBV5-6; no clear D. Germline CDR1 and CDR2: SGHDT and YYEEEE. The V and J ends lost 2 bases and 4 bases respectively, with 10 bases between them. The CDR3 spans 14 residues. Here the CDR3 reads CASSLGYVYNEQFF. CDR3 DNA (partial): TGTGCCAGCAGCTTAGGTTACGTTTACAATGAG.

The CDR3 is CASSEFNGGVSDYTF. The part of the CDR3 DNA that was read is TGTGCCAGCAGTGAATTTAACGGGGGGGTGTCCGAC. The chain employs TRBV2 and TRBJ1-2, with D tentatively TRBD1 (5 bases). With the read ending 3 residues before the CDR3 end, the germline J gene is used to fill in that end. CDR1 is SNHLY, CDR2 FYNNEI, per germline. This CDR3 comprises 15 residues.

Worth noting for this clone: Coverage ceases 3 residues before the CDR3 finishes, and the germline J gene fills in the end. V and J are TRBV7-2 and TRBJ1-5; 9 bases map to TRBD1. The CDR3 has 15 amino acids. Looked up from germline, CDR1 is SGHTA and CDR2 is FQGNSA. J lost 6 bases, V lost 2 bases, and 5 bases had no gene match. CDR3 protein: CASSLYGDRAQPQHF. The CDR3 bases that were read are TGTGCCAGCAGCTTATACGGGGACAGGGCTCAGCCC.

Note on this clone: The read comes to an end 3 residues before the CDR3 does, leaving the germline J gene to fill in the end. V and J are TRBV11-2 and TRBJ2-3; D call uncertain. CDR3 length: 15 residues. Germline-derived CDR1 and CDR2 are SGHAT and FQNNGV. The V end lost 2 bases, the J end lost 1 base, and 10 bases lay between the germline ends. This CDR3 is CASSLTLGGTDTQYF. CDR3 bases read: TGTGCCAGCAGCTTAACCCTAGGTGGCACAGATACG.

As for this clone: The read stops 3 residues short of the end of the CDR3; the missing end is completed from the germline J gene. The chain links TRBV10-1 to TRBJ2-2; maybe TRBD1 (6 bases). Trimming removed 8 bases at V and 10 bases at J, with 20 bases between. The CDR3 spans 14 residues. Germline CDR1 and CDR2: WNHNN and SYGVQD (reference sequence). Incomplete CDR3 DNA: TGCGCCAGCGGGTTACTACTACAGGGTGAGGAG. Protein: CASGLLLQGEE. The whole CDR3 sequence is CASGLLLQGEELFF.

Of note for this clone: The CDR3 extends 3 residues past the end of the read, so its final part is completed from the germline J gene. J is TRBJ1-6 and V is TRBV19; perhaps TRBD1 as D (5 bases). V lost 11 bases to trimming and J lost 7 bases, with 24 bases between them. The germline CDR1 and CDR2 sequences are LNHDA and SQIVND (reference sequence). This CDR3 has 16 residues. The chain's CDR3 is CAARRQGRDLNSPLHF. CDR3 bases read: TGTGCCGCCAGACGTCAGGGACGGGACTTAAATTCACCC.

A remark on this clone: Read coverage stops 3 residues before the CDR3 terminus; the germline J gene supplies the remainder. This chain uses TRBV18 with TRBJ2-3; D remains ambiguous. The CDR3 sequence is 13 residues long. Germline-derived CDR1 and CDR2 are KGHSH and LQKENI. The CDR3 protein is CASSPGHQETQYF. CDR3 bases read: TGTGCCAGCTCACCCGGTCACCAAGAGACG. Full variable domain (remainder filled in from reference TRBV18 and TRBJ2-3): NAGVMQNPRHLVRRRGQEARLRCSPMKGHSHVYWYRQLPEEGLKFMVYLQKENIIDESGMPKERFSAEFPKEGPSILRIQQVVRGDSAAYFCASSPGHQETQYFGPGTRLTVL.

Note on this clone: The CDR3 goes on 3 residues after the read ends, and that part is filled in from the germline J gene. The chain recombines TRBV6-2 or TRBV6-3 with TRBJ2-5; possibly TRBD1 for D (6 bases). Trimming removed 3 bases from V and 0 bases from J, with 11 bases in between. The CDR3 extends over 15 amino acids. The germline V gene has CDR1 MNHEY and CDR2 SVGEGT. The sequenced part of the CDR3 DNA is TGTGCCAGCAGTTATCTGGGGGCCCACCAAGAGACC. It specifies CASSYLGAHQET. The complete CDR3 protein is CASSYLGAHQETQYF.

On this clone: The read ends 3 residues before the CDR3 terminus; that terminus is restored from the germline J gene. The V and J genes are TRBV12-3 or TRBV12-4 and TRBJ1-2; TRBD1 aligns across 9 bases. V trimming: 6 bases; J trimming: 0 bases; junction bases outside the gene matches: 14. The CDR3 is 18 residues long. CDR3 bases read: TGTGCCAGCAGATCCGGGACAGGGACGGAGTTAGCTAACTATGGC. Its protein product is CASRSGTGTELANYG. The CDR3 as a whole reads CASRSGTGTELANYGYTF.

About this clone: The CDR3 is cut off 3 residues early in the read; its end comes from the germline J gene. The chain uses TRBV5-8 and TRBJ1-1; D unclear. V was shortened by 2 bases and J by 1 base, with 6 bases between the two germline ends. The CDR3 has 13 amino acids. Germline V gives CDR1 SGHTS, CDR2 YDEGEE. CDR3 bases read: TGTGCCAGCAGCTTCGTCGGGAACACTGAA. It translates to CASSFVGNTE. The full CDR3 is CASSFVGNTEAFF.

On this clone itself: The read halts 3 residues ahead of the CDR3 end, with the missing end drawn from the germline J gene. This chain joins TRBV7-2 and TRBJ1-4, with TRBD1 as a possible D gene (6 bases). V lost 0 bases, J lost 4 bases, and 12 bases lay in between. Germline V CDR1 and CDR2: SGHTA, FQGNSA. The CDR3 is 16 amino acids. Here the CDR3 reads CASSLAPTGSNEKLFF. The covered CDR3 bases are TGTGCCAGCAGCTTAGCGCCCACAGGGAGTAATGAAAAA.

To note about this clone: The read gets to within 3 residues of the CDR3 end, and the germline J gene fills in the rest. This chain links TRBV2 with TRBJ2-3; D is undetermined. This CDR3 has 12 amino acids. Trimming took off 4 bases at V and 2 bases at J, with 4 bases between the two ends. In germline, CDR1 is SNHLY, CDR2 FYNNEI. Incomplete CDR3 DNA: TGTGCCAGCAGTGCGTACACAGATACG. It encodes CASSAYTDT. The CDR3 as a whole reads CASSAYTDTQYF.

On this clone itself: The read stops 3 residues short of the end of the CDR3; the missing end is completed from the germline J gene. This chain links TRBV6-2 or TRBV6-3 with TRBJ2-7; D is perhaps TRBD1 (6 bases). Deletions cut 8 bases from V and 0 bases from J, with 17 bases between. This CDR3 has 15 residues. Germline V lookup: CDR1 MNHEY, CDR2 SVGEGT. The CDR3 loop is CASGRYRDNSYEQYF. CDR3 DNA, as far as it was read: TGTGCCAGCGGCCGGTACCGGGACAACTCCTACGAG.

With respect to this clone: The missing CDR3 end, 3 residues past where the read stops, is filled in from the germline J gene. This rearrangement joins TRBV11-3 to TRBJ2-1, with D possibly matching TRBD1 (8 bases). CDR3 length equals 15 residues. V dropped 2 bases and J dropped 4 bases, with 12 bases sitting between them. The germline gives CDR1 SGHNT, CDR2 YENEEA. Partial CDR3 DNA: TGTGCCAGCAGCTTAAACAGGGGGGGATACAATGAG. Its translation is CASSLNRGGYNE. The CDR3 in full is CASSLNRGGYNEQFF.

A note on this clone: The read finishes 3 residues shy of the CDR3 end, and the germline J gene is used to complete it. The chain employs TRBV10-3 and TRBJ1-1; 11 positions agree with TRBD1. After removal of 8 bases from V and 1 base from J, the junction contained 6 bases not matched to a gene. CDR1 is ENHRY, CDR2 SYGVKD, per germline. The CDR3 runs to 15 residues. Partial CDR3 DNA: TGTGCCATCCAATTCGGACAGGGGGCGAACACTGAA. Translated, it gives CAIQFGQGANTE. The entire CDR3 protein reads CAIQFGQGANTEAFF.

Regarding this clone: Read sequence stops 3 residues before the CDR3 end, and the germline J gene provides the missing end. This rearrangement joins TRBV30 to TRBJ2-3; 8 bases align to TRBD2. The germline V gene encodes CDR1 GTSNPN and CDR2 SVGIG (reference sequence). This CDR3 comprises 15 residues. CDR3 protein: CAWNRGGPVGETQYF. Partial CDR3 DNA: TGTGCCTGGAACCGGGGGGGGCCGGTCGGGGAGACG.

As concerns this clone: The read finishes 3 residues shy of the CDR3 end, and the germline J gene is used to complete it. This sample also contains other DNA sequences that code for the same CDR3. The chain uses TRBV18 and TRBJ1-3, with D perhaps TRBD1 (6 bases). The V gene's germline CDR1 is KGHSH and CDR2 LQKENI. The CDR3 totals 18 residues. The ends were cut back, 1 base at V and 0 bases at J, with 16 bases in the middle. The sequenced part of the CDR3 DNA is TGTGCCAGCTCACCACTCCCAGACAGGTCGATCTCTGGAAACACC. This sequence encodes CASSPLPDRSISGNT. The complete CDR3 sequence is CASSPLPDRSISGNTIYF.

Concerning this clone itself: The CDR3 end falls 3 residues outside the read, so it is completed with the germline J gene. The chain carries TRBV2 and TRBJ2-4; D is possibly TRBD1 (6 bases). Germline V CDR1 and CDR2: SNHLY, FYNNEI. This CDR3 is 14 amino acids long. The CDR3 spells CASSEARGEYGQYF. The CDR3 bases that were read are TGTGCCAGCAGTGAAGCCAGGGGAGAGTATGGT.